One sample yielded the 21 T cell receptor beta chains listed below, sequenced in a study of Ad26.COV2.S vaccination and SARS-CoV-2 variants. Clones were read by immunoSEQ multiplex PCR, and TCRdb kept only the in-frame ones, dropping some. This sample has hundreds of thousands of clones, with more than 70% found just once. Treatment described: some 20 received Ad26.COV2.S at low or high dose, single or two shots; about five received placebo; per-sample allocation not given. Sampling took place 63 days after the first vaccine or placebo injection. This sample comprised peripheral blood, obtained in a trial of Ad26.COV2.S vaccine versus placebo. Receptors were obtained from a person aged 18-60 years who received the Ad26.COV2.S COVID-19 vaccine or a placebo.

The chain uses TRBV2 and TRBJ2-3, with TRBD2 matching 7 bases. Germline V lookup: CDR1 SNHLY, CDR2 FYNNEI. With V trimmed by 8 bases and J by 5 bases, 10 bases remained unmatched. CDR3 size: 14 residues. The CDR3 DNA reads TGTGCCAGCGAGTTGGGGGAGGGCGTAGATACGCAGTATTTT. Amino acids: CASELGEGVDTQYF.

This chain joins TRBV2 and TRBJ1-5; D is possibly TRBD1 (6 bases). Trimming shortened V by 3 bases and J by 6 bases, and 12 bases separated the two germline ends. This CDR3 region has 14 residues. CDR1 SNHLY and CDR2 FYNNEI come from the germline V gene. CDR3 residues: CASSEIDRLQPQHF. DNA of the CDR3: TGTGCCAGCAGTGAGATCGACAGGCTTCAGCCCCAGCATTTT.

The chain combines TRBV19 with TRBJ2-2; D is unresolved. CDR1 and CDR2 (germline): LNHDA, SQIVND (reference sequence). The CDR3 consists of 13 residues. The V end lost 8 bases, the J end lost 1 base, and 8 bases lay between the germline ends. CDR3 loop: CASQRGNTGELFF. CDR3 DNA sequence: TGTGCCAGTCAAAGAGGGAACACCGGGGAGCTGTTTTTT.

V is TRBV5-1 and J is TRBJ2-3; no clear D. The CDR3 is made up of 14 amino acids. V lost 0 bases and J 2 bases, leaving 7 bases between the germline ends. Germline loops: CDR1 SGHRS, CDR2 YFSETQ. This CDR3 is CASSLAISTDTQYF. DNA of the CDR3: TGCGCCAGCAGCTTGGCCATTTCCACAGATACGCAGTATTTT.

This clone was recorded only once. The gene calls are TRBV5-6 and TRBJ2-3; D unresolved. V lost 1 base, J lost 1 base, and 10 bases lay in between. CDR1 is SGHDT, CDR2 YYEEEE, per germline. The CDR3 consists of 15 residues. The CDR3 bases are TGTGCCAGCAGCTTGAGGCGGATCCGCACAGATACGCAGTATTTT. Its protein is CASSLRRIRTDTQYF. Full variable domain (missing parts from reference TRBV5-6 and TRBJ2-3): DAGVTQSPTHLIKTRGQQVTLRCSPKSGHDTVSWYQQALGQGPQFIFQYYEEEERQRGNFPDRFSGHQFPNYSSELNVNALLLGDSALYLCASSLRRIRTDTQYFGPGTRLTVL.

This clone was found once. The chain has TRBV19 and TRBJ1-1; 9 positions match TRBD1. Germline-derived CDR1 and CDR2 are LNHDA and SQIVND (reference sequence). This CDR3 comprises 14 residues. After removal of 5 bases from V and 4 bases from J, the junction contained 5 bases not matched to a gene. The CDR3 loop reads CASSLPQGATEAFF. The CDR3 coding sequence is TGTGCCAGTAGTCTACCACAGGGGGCCACTGAAGCTTTCTTT.

Only a few counts were recorded for this clone. The CDR3, as DNA: TGTGCCAGCAGCAGCAGCTCTGGAAACACCATATATTTT. Translated: CASSSSSGNTIYF. The rearrangement uses TRBV3-1 (or the pseudogene TRBV3-2) and TRBJ1-3; D is unclear. CDR1 and CDR2 (germline): LGHDT, YNNKEL (reference sequence). The CDR3 covers 13 residues. The germline V and J ends were trimmed by 5 bases and 0 bases, with 5 bases remaining between them.

V gene TRBV10-2 combines with J gene TRBJ2-7; 9 bases align to TRBD2. CDR1 WSHSY and CDR2 SAAADI come from the germline V gene. Losses at the gene ends were 0 bases for V and 1 base for J; bases not matched to a gene: 13. This CDR3 has 19 residues. The CDR3, as DNA: TGCGCCAGCAGTGAGTCCCCTTATAGCGGGAGAGGGCAATCCTACGAGCAGTACTTC. Amino acid sequence: CASSESPYSGRGQSYEQYF.

The V and J genes are TRBV23-1 and TRBJ2-4; tentative D call: TRBD1 (6 bases). Being an ORF, TRBV23-1 has a function that is uncertain. V was clipped by 0 bases and J by 4 bases, with 19 bases between them. CDR3 length: 18 residues. CDR3 nucleotides: TGCGCCAGCAGTCAATCCATACAGGGATTCGGATTAAAAAACATTCAGTACTTC. Its translation: CASSQSIQGFGLKNIQYF.

The rearrangement uses TRBV3-1 (or the pseudogene TRBV3-2) and TRBJ2-1; 12 positions match TRBD2. Per the germline V gene, CDR1 is LGHDT and CDR2 is YNNKEL (reference sequence). V shed 3 bases, J shed 9 bases, and the junction held 9 bases outside the gene matches. The length of the CDR3 is 16 residues. The DNA for the CDR3 is TGTGCCAGCAGCCACCTAGCGGGAGGGCCCTGGGGTGAGCAGTTCTTC. This encodes CASSHLAGGPWGEQFF.

The chain has TRBV6-5 and TRBJ2-4; D remains unclear. Trimming removed 5 bases from V and 9 bases from J, with 17 bases in between. The germline CDR1 and CDR2 sequences are MNHEY and SVGAGI. The CDR3 is 14 amino acids. The CDR3 is CASSIGGSGSIQYF. The CDR3 DNA sequence: TGTGCCAGCAGTATCGGCGGCTCCGGAAGCATTCAGTACTTC.

The V gene is TRBV5-1, the J gene TRBJ2-2, with D possibly matching TRBD2 (6 bases). The CDR3 is 15 residues long. CDR1 SGHRS and CDR2 YFSETQ come from the germline V gene. The V and J ends lost 4 bases and 3 bases respectively, with 13 bases between them. The CDR3 DNA reads TGCGCCAGCAGCGTAGGGACTCCATACACCGGGGAGCTGTTTTTT. Its translation is CASSVGTPYTGELFF.

The chain uses TRBV11-2 and TRBJ2-5; D may match TRBD1 or TRBD2 (5 bases each). The CDR3 loop spans 19 amino acids. The V end lost 0 bases, the J end lost 5 bases, and 25 bases lay between the germline ends. The germline V gene encodes CDR1 SGHAT and CDR2 FQNNGV. The CDR3 loop is CASSLEWSLGAVTGETQYF. The DNA of the CDR3 is TGTGCCAGCAGCTTAGAGTGGTCTCTAGGGGCCGTAACGGGGGAGACCCAGTACTTC.

Concerning this clone itself: At one end, the junction sequence differs from germline, possibly due to a read error. The chain uses TRBV19 and TRBJ1-1; D might be TRBD1 (5 bases). This CDR3 comprises 15 residues. Germline V gene data show CDR1 as LNHDA and CDR2 as SQIVND (reference sequence). The CDR3 region has the DNA TGTGCCAGTAGTTCACCGGGACCGAGGAACGCTGAAGCTTTCTTT. The encoded protein is CASSSPGPRNAEAFF.

As concerns this clone: Other nucleotide sequences from this sample produce the same CDR3. The chain joins TRBV7-2 to TRBJ2-7, with TRBD1 matching over 8 bases. After removal of 5 bases from V and 3 bases from J, the junction contained 6 bases not matched to a gene. This CDR3 comprises 14 residues. The germline V gene has CDR1 SGHTA and CDR2 FQGNSA. CDR3 loop: CASSPSGGGYEQYF. Written as DNA, the CDR3 is TGTGCCAGCAGCCCTTCAGGGGGCGGCTACGAGCAGTACTTC.

This clone was recorded once. The gene calls are TRBV12-3 or TRBV12-4 and TRBJ2-1; possibly TRBD2 for D (5 bases). Trimming removed 6 bases at V and 9 bases at J, with 15 bases between. This CDR3 comprises 13 residues. Here the CDR3 DNA reads TGTGCCAGCAGCCTTCTGAGGGCCATTGAGCAGTTCTTC. Translated, it gives CASSLLRAIEQFF.

The V gene is TRBV11-3, the J gene TRBJ1-6, with D unresolved. Trimming shortened V by 0 bases and J by 7 bases, and 4 bases separated the two germline ends. The CDR3 totals 13 residues. Per the germline V gene, CDR1 is SGHNT and CDR2 is YENEEA. CDR3 sequence (DNA): TGTGCCAGCAGCTTAGAACGGAATTCACCCCTCCACTTT. As protein: CASSLERNSPLHF.

V gene TRBV3-1 (or the pseudogene TRBV3-2) combines with J gene TRBJ2-1, with 9 bases that match TRBD2. The CDR3 consists of 15 residues. Germline CDR1 is LGHDT and CDR2 is YNNKEL (reference sequence). V lost 3 bases, J lost 4 bases, and 4 bases stayed unmatched. Here the CDR3 reads CASSQLAGVYNEQFF. DNA for the CDR3: TGTGCCAGCAGCCAGTTAGCGGGAGTTTACAATGAGCAGTTCTTC.

The DNA of the CDR3 is TGCGCCAGCAGTCAGGATCAGGGAACTGAAGCTTTCTTT. It specifies CASSQDQGTEAFF. The chain joins TRBV5-1 to TRBJ1-1, with D maybe TRBD1 (5 bases). This CDR3 region has 13 residues. Germline V gene lookup returns CDR1 SGHRS and CDR2 YFSETQ. V lost 5 bases to trimming and J lost 5 bases, with 13 bases between them.

The chain carries TRBV2 and TRBJ1-2, with 7 bases matching TRBD1. Per the germline V gene, CDR1 is SNHLY and CDR2 is FYNNEI. V trimming: 5 bases; J trimming: 4 bases; junction bases outside the gene matches: 1. The CDR3 has 12 amino acids. For the CDR3, the DNA is TGTGCCAGCAGTCGGGACAGCTATGGCTACACCTTC. Amino acids: CASSRDSYGYTF.

This clone was found a few times. This sequence joins TRBV12-3 or TRBV12-4 and TRBJ2-7, with no clear D. The V end was cut by 2 bases, the J end by 1 base, with 6 bases between. The CDR3 runs to 13 residues. CDR3: CASSLWVSYEQYF. CDR3 DNA: TGTGCCAGCAGTTTATGGGTTTCCTACGAGCAGTACTTC.